This entry describes one TCR beta chain. V gave up 4 bases and J gave up 4 bases; unmatched junction bases: 5. In germline, CDR1 is SGHDT, CDR2 YYEEEE. The CDR3 is made up of 14 amino acids. The source of the sample is a study of OX40 agonist ivuxolimab in advanced cancers. At the level of the study: Ivuxolimab doses were 0.01, 0.1, 0.3, 1.5, 3 or 10 mg/kg every 2 weeks.

TCRdb's table, derived via immunoSEQ multiplex PCR, lists solely in-frame clones and lacks some. The sample has fewer than 70,000 clones, around 85% seen once. This chain connects TRBV5-6 to TRBJ2-3; TRBD1 matches 8 bases. The clonotype originates from an adult with an advanced solid tumor such as melanoma, head and neck, liver or kidney cancer. This material consisted of CD4+ or CD8+ T cells sorted from blood, taken in a trial of the OX40 agonist ivuxolimab. In DNA, the CDR3 is TGTGCCAGCAGCGCCCAGGGGGCCCCAGATACGCAGTATTTT. Its protein product is CASSAQGAPDTQYF.